This T cell receptor beta chain was sequenced during a study of blood T cell repertoires in COVID-19. Study context: Italy, Spain and the United States were the sources of the convalescent and acute COVID-19 samples. Sources were T cells, B-cell-depleted T cells, or PBMCs; the material itself was cDNA or gDNA.

CDR1 and CDR2 from the germline V gene are LGHNA and YSLEER. The ends were cut back, 3 bases at V and 0 bases at J, with 9 bases in the middle. The CDR3 has 15 residues. Authors' processing steps: Estimation of nucleated cell counts relied on the amplification of reference gene primers. Produced via immunoSEQ multiplex PCR; TCRdb's table is partial and in-frame only. V, J and clone size are those of that table, while D and trimming were read from the DNA. The sample records fewer than 100,000 clones, around 79% being singletons. The sequencing sample was made of peripheral blood. The rearrangement joins TRBV4-3 to TRBJ2-1; D is perhaps TRBD1 (6 bases). The receptor was isolated from a human donor in a cohort sampled during active COVID-19. The CDR3 DNA sequence: TGCGCCAGCAGCCAGTGGACAGACTCCTACAATGAGCAGTTCTTC. This codes for CASSQWTDSYNEQFF.